The 31 T cell receptor beta chains in this list originate from one sample, sequenced in a study of shared clonotypes between healthy human individuals. The table came from immunoSEQ multiplex PCR; TCRdb's copy has only in-frame clones and leaves some out. The profile shows a few hundred thousand clones, around three quarters of them singletons. Sequencing was carried out using PBMCs. These receptors came from a woman between 40 and 50 years old in good health. Some clones in this sample may be carry-over from other donors' samples.

The V and J genes are TRBV7-9 and TRBJ1-1; D remains ambiguous. The CDR3 runs to 15 residues. Per germline, CDR1 SEHNR and CDR2 FQNEAQ (reference sequence). V lost 8 bases and J lost 1, with 17 bases in between. The CDR3 DNA reads TGTGCCAGCTCTGACCTTCGGGTAGGGAACACTGAAGCTTTCTTT. Translating gives CASSDLRVGNTEAFF.

The V call is TRBV6-1, the J call TRBJ2-1, with 8 bases that match TRBD2. The CDR3 has 14 amino acids. The germline CDR1 and CDR2 sequences are MNHNS and SASEGT. V lost 5 bases and J lost 15; bases outside the gene matches: 15. The CDR3 DNA reads TGTGCCAGCAGTACGACTTTAGCGGGACCCCCGGGGTTCTTC. It encodes CASSTTLAGPPGFF.

The V and J genes are TRBV19 and TRBJ2-1; 11 bases fit TRBD2. V dropped 3 bases and J dropped 0; count of bases not matched to a gene: 10. Germline V gene lookup returns CDR1 LNHDA and CDR2 SQIVND (reference sequence). This CDR3 contains 19 residues. The CDR3 sequence: CASSMGRLAGLSSYNEQFF. The CDR3 nucleotides are TGTGCCAGTAGTATGGGGCGACTAGCGGGACTGAGCTCCTACAATGAGCAGTTCTTC.

The chain employs TRBV27 and TRBJ1-1, with D hard to call. The CDR3 covers 13 residues. V was trimmed by 3 bases and J by 0 bases, leaving 5 bases between them. Germline assignment: CDR1 MNHEY and CDR2 SMNVEV (reference sequence). This CDR3 is CASSFSMNTEAFF. The CDR3 DNA is TGTGCCAGCAGTTTTTCAATGAACACTGAAGCTTTCTTT.

V gene TRBV7-6 combines with J gene TRBJ2-7; D possibly corresponds to TRBD2 (6 bases). The CDR3 runs 17 residues. V was clipped by 1 base and J by 2 bases, with 18 bases between them. Looked up from germline, CDR1 is SGHVS and CDR2 is FNYEAQ. The CDR3 protein is CASSLVPGLLGPYEQYF. The DNA for the CDR3 is TGTGCCAGCAGCTTAGTCCCAGGACTACTCGGGCCCTACGAGCAGTACTTC.

The J gene is TRBJ2-5, the V gene TRBV5-4, with TRBD2 matching over 7 bases. The CDR3 length is 14 residues. Germline V CDR1 and CDR2: SGHNT, YYREEE (reference sequence). V lost 0 bases to trimming and J lost 3 bases; unmatched junction nucleotides: 2. The chain's CDR3 is CASSLAAGEETQYF. As DNA, the CDR3 is TGTGCCAGCAGCTTGGCGGCGGGGGAAGAGACCCAGTACTTC.

This clone was observed a handful of times. This chain links TRBV6-1 with TRBJ2-1; the match to TRBD1 covers 12 bases. CDR3 length: 16 residues. Germline V gives CDR1 MNHNS, CDR2 SASEGT. Trimming removed 1 base from V and 10 bases from J; junction bases left unmatched: 8. The CDR3, as DNA: TGTGCCAGCAGTGAAGACCCGGGACAGGGGGCGCGGGAGCAGTTCTTC. Protein sequence: CASSEDPGQGAREQFF.

This chain uses TRBV28 with TRBJ1-1; D not resolved. This CDR3 spans 13 amino acids. The V and J ends lost 5 bases and 5 bases respectively, with 12 bases between them. Per the germline V gene, CDR1 is MDHEN and CDR2 is SYDVKM. As DNA, the CDR3 is TGTGCCAGCAGTCCCGCGGCCGGGACTGAAGCTTTCTTT. It is translated as CASSPAAGTEAFF.

This clone was counted a single time. The V and J genes are TRBV7-2 and TRBJ2-3, with 10 positions matching TRBD2. The CDR3 runs 17 residues. Looked up from germline, CDR1 is SGHTA and CDR2 is FQGNSA. V lost 1 base, J lost 5 bases, and 9 bases stayed unmatched. The CDR3 DNA is TGTGCCAGCAGCTTAGTATGGTTAGCGGGAGGTATAGATACGCAGTATTTT. Translation gives CASSLVWLAGGIDTQYF.

The chain has TRBV19 and TRBJ1-5; D is ambiguous. Germline CDR1 reads LNHDA; CDR2 reads SQIVND (reference sequence). Between the trimmed V and J ends, which lost 3 bases and 6 bases, there was a span of 12 bases. The CDR3 runs to 14 residues. For the CDR3, the DNA is TGTGCCAGTAGTATCGGGGTGGCGGTTCAGCCCCAGCATTTT. This codes for CASSIGVAVQPQHF.

The chain carries TRBV21-1 and TRBJ1-4; TRBD1 was called by the table and not checked on the DNA. TRBV21-1 is a documented pseudogene. This CDR3 is 17 amino acids long. CDR3 sequence (DNA): TGTGCCAGCAGCAAAGAGGGGGCAGGAGCAACTAATGAAAAACTGTTTTTT. Translation gives CASSKEGAGATNEKLFF.

The chain is built from TRBV7-2 and TRBJ1-5; the D gene is possibly TRBD1 (5 bases). Germline lookup yields CDR1 SGHTA and CDR2 FQGNSA. CDR3 length: 14 residues. V dropped 6 bases and J dropped 0 bases, with 9 bases sitting between them. This CDR3 reads CASSWGYSNQPQHF. The CDR3 bases are TGTGCCAGCAGTTGGGGGTATAGCAATCAGCCCCAGCATTTT.

About this clone: Different DNA sequences within this sample yield the same CDR3. The chain combines TRBV27 with TRBJ2-7, with D perhaps matching TRBD2 (6 bases). The CDR3 has 15 amino acids. Germline CDR1 reads MNHEY; CDR2 reads SMNVEV (reference sequence). Trimming took off 5 bases at V and 2 bases at J, with 16 bases between the two ends. The CDR3 DNA is TGTGCCAGCAGTCCCCTTCCGGAGGGTGCCTACGAGCAGTACTTC. Amino acids: CASSPLPEGAYEQYF.

This clone was detected ten times or more. V gene TRBV18 combines with J gene TRBJ2-7; D possibly corresponds to TRBD2 (6 bases). The CDR3 spans 15 residues. The germline V and J ends were trimmed by 2 bases and 5 bases, with 16 bases remaining between them. Germline V CDR1 and CDR2: KGHSH, LQKENI. CDR3 nucleotides: TGTGCCAGCTCACCATGGATTCCTAGCGCCAACGAGCAGTACTTC. Translating gives CASSPWIPSANEQYF.

This clone was counted only a few times. V and J are TRBV5-4 and TRBJ2-5, with 8 bases lining up with TRBD2. The CDR3 has 16 residues. CDR1 and CDR2 (germline): SGHNT, YYREEE (reference sequence). V lost 0 bases to trimming and J lost 4 bases; unmatched junction nucleotides: 8. CDR3 in DNA: TGTGCCAGCAGCTTGGCCCAAAAGCGGGAGACAGAGACCCAGTACTTC. Translating it yields CASSLAQKRETETQYF.

The V and J genes are TRBV5-1 and TRBJ2-1; 8 bases are a match to TRBD1. The CDR3 is made up of 17 amino acids. Germline values: CDR1 SGHRS, CDR2 YFSETQ. The V and J ends lost 0 bases and 8 bases, in that order; junction bases with no gene match: 13. The CDR3 DNA follows: TGCGCCAGCAGCTTGGGGGTCGGGACAGGTGGGAGTGATGAGCAGTTCTTC. Its protein product is CASSLGVGTGGSDEQFF.

The table lists this clone with a count of one. The chain is built from TRBV5-1 and TRBJ1-1, with D possibly being TRBD1 (5 bases). The germline V gene has CDR1 SGHRS and CDR2 YFSETQ. CDR3 size: 16 residues. The V end lost 2 bases, the J end lost 3 bases, and 17 bases lay between the germline ends. The CDR3 sequence: CASSFGGLGEYTEAFF. As DNA, the CDR3 is TGCGCCAGCAGCTTTGGGGGTTTAGGTGAATACACTGAAGCTTTCTTT.

The V call is TRBV9, the J call TRBJ2-3; D gene unclear. The CDR3 is 14 amino acids. The V gene's germline CDR1 is SGDLS and CDR2 YYNGEE. The V gene lost 2 bases and the J gene lost 6 bases, with 13 bases spanning the gap. This CDR3 is CASSVWPSPDTQYF. The CDR3 coding sequence is TGTGCCAGCAGCGTTTGGCCCTCCCCGGATACGCAGTATTTT.

V usage is TRBV7-9 and J usage is TRBJ2-3; 8 nucleotides align to TRBD2. Germline loops: CDR1 SEHNR, CDR2 FQNEAQ (reference sequence). J gave up 4 bases and V 5 bases, and 14 bases lay outside the gene matches. This CDR3 contains 17 residues. CDR3 nucleotides: TGTGCCAGCAGCCCGCCGAGCAGCGGGAGTTTCGCAGATACGCAGTATTTT. Its protein is CASSPPSSGSFADTQYF. Based on the CDR3 plus reference TRBV7-9 and TRBJ2-3, the full variable domain is DTGVSQNPRHKITKRGQNVTFRCDPISEHNRLYWYRQTLGQGPEFLTYFQNEAQLEKSRLLSDRFSAERPKGSFSTLEIQRTEQGDSAMYLCASSPPSSGSFADTQYFGPGTRLTVL.

This clone appeared once. The chain joins TRBV10-1 to TRBJ1-1; D not certain. V dropped 0 bases and J dropped 5 bases, with 7 bases sitting between them. CDR3 length: 13 residues. Germline V gives CDR1 WNHNN, CDR2 SYGVQD (reference sequence). CDR3 loop: CASSESLETEAFF. The CDR3, as DNA: TGCGCCAGCAGTGAGTCTTTGGAGACTGAAGCTTTCTTT.

The chain carries TRBV28 and TRBJ1-6; D is uncertain. The CDR3 contains 15 residues. V lost 6 bases to trimming and J lost 5 bases, with 14 bases between them. The germline V gene has CDR1 MDHEN and CDR2 SYDVKM. The CDR3 DNA is TGTGCCAGCAGCCTCCCCTCGGGTCATAATTCACCCCTCCACTTT. Amino acids: CASSLPSGHNSPLHF.

The gene calls are TRBV9 and TRBJ2-3; possibly TRBD2 for D (6 bases). The CDR3 runs to 16 residues. The V end lost 0 bases, the J end lost 1 base, and 12 bases lay between the germline ends. Germline loops: CDR1 SGDLS, CDR2 YYNGEE. In nucleotides, the CDR3 is TGTGCCAGCAGCGTAGGAAACCCGGGAGGCACAGATACGCAGTATTTT. Protein product: CASSVGNPGGTDTQYF.

This rearrangement joins TRBV6-5 to TRBJ2-1; D not certain. Germline CDR1 and CDR2: MNHEY and SVGAGI. V lost 6 bases, J lost 3 bases, and 12 bases lay in between. This CDR3 has 14 amino acids. CDR3 protein: CASRLLFGYNEQFF. The CDR3 DNA is TGTGCCAGCAGATTACTATTCGGCTACAATGAGCAGTTCTTC.

This sequence joins TRBV7-3 and TRBJ1-4, with D perhaps TRBD1 (5 bases). Trimming shortened V by 5 bases and J by 7 bases, and 11 bases separated the two germline ends. Germline loops: CDR1 SGHTA, CDR2 FQGTGA. This CDR3 comprises 13 residues. The CDR3 reads CASSPGRGEKLFF. In nucleotides, the CDR3 is TGTGCCAGCAGCCCAGGGCGTGGTGAAAAACTGTTTTTT.

The rearrangement uses TRBV21-1 and TRBJ1-2. TRBV21-1 is a documented pseudogene. The CDR3 is 15 residues long. CDR3 bases: TGTGCCAGCAGCATAATTGACGGCGGTCGGGGTGGCTACACCTTC. Protein: CASSIIDGGRGGYTF.

The chain uses TRBV7-3 and TRBJ2-2; D gene unclear. The CDR3 is 16 residues long. Germline assignment: CDR1 SGHTA and CDR2 FQGTGA. The V end lost 5 bases, the J end lost 0 bases, and 13 bases lay between the germline ends. This CDR3 is CASSPVGTANTGELFF. The CDR3 DNA reads as TGTGCCAGCAGCCCGGTCGGCACGGCGAACACCGGGGAGCTGTTTTTT.

This clone has at least ten counts. The same CDR3 is also encoded by other DNA sequences in this sample. This chain uses TRBV5-1 with TRBJ2-2; 7 nucleotides agree with TRBD2. J was trimmed by 1 base and V by 1 base; bases with no gene match: 4. Per germline, CDR1 SGHRS and CDR2 YFSETQ. The CDR3 consists of 16 residues. The CDR3 nucleotides are TGCGCCAGCAGCTTGCGAGCTAGCGGGAACACCGGGGAGCTGTTTTTT. Residues: CASSLRASGNTGELFF.

This chain uses TRBV7-2 with TRBJ1-1, with a weak D call TRBD1 (6 bases). Germline V gives CDR1 SGHTA, CDR2 FQGNSA. V was pared by 5 bases and J by 3 bases, with 13 bases between. The CDR3 sequence is 14 residues long. As DNA, the CDR3 is TGTGCCAGCAGCAAACTCAGGGGCTACACTGAAGCTTTCTTT. Its protein is CASSKLRGYTEAFF. Looking up the rest from reference TRBV7-2 and TRBJ1-1 gives the full variable domain: GAGVSQSPSNKVTEKGKDVELRCDPISGHTALYWYRQSLGQGLEFLIYFQGNSAPDKSGLPSDRFSAERTGGSVSTLTIQRTQQEDSAVYLCASSKLRGYTEAFFGQGTRLTVV.

This rearrangement joins TRBV28 to TRBJ2-1, with TRBD2 matching 12 bases. The length of the CDR3 is 18 residues. The V gene end was trimmed by 5 bases and the J gene end by 4 bases; junction bases not matched to a gene: 12. In germline, CDR1 is MDHEN, CDR2 SYDVKM. The CDR3 loop reads CASSAPASGRASYNEQFF. As DNA, the CDR3 is TGTGCCAGCAGTGCCCCGGCTAGCGGGAGGGCCTCGTACAATGAGCAGTTCTTC.

This CDR3 reads CASSSQWAGSDYGYTF. Here the CDR3 DNA reads TGTGCCAGCAGTTCCCAGTGGGCTGGCAGTGACTATGGCTACACCTTC. The J gene is TRBJ1-2, the V gene TRBV28; D unclear. From germline, CDR1 is MDHEN and CDR2 SYDVKM. This CDR3 contains 16 residues. V gave up 4 bases and J gave up 3 bases, with 18 bases separating them.

The chain uses TRBV5-4 and TRBJ1-4; no definite D call. Trimming pared 2 bases from V and 7 bases from J, leaving 15 bases between. Germline V gene data show CDR1 as SGHNT and CDR2 as YYREEE (reference sequence). The length of the CDR3 is 15 residues. The chain's CDR3 is CASSLSAGIGEKLFF. CDR3 in DNA: TGTGCCAGCAGCTTAAGCGCCGGGATAGGTGAAAAACTGTTTTTT. Drawing the rest from reference TRBV5-4 and TRBJ1-4, the complete variable domain is ETGVTQSPTHLIKTRGQQVTLRCSSQSGHNTVSWYQQALGQGPQFIFQYYREEENGRGNFPPRFSGLQFPNYSSELNVNALELDDSALYLCASSLSAGIGEKLFFGSGTQLSVL.